A single sample is the source of the 32 T cell receptor beta chains below, sequenced in a study of blood T cell repertoires in COVID-19. The assay was immunoSEQ multiplex PCR, and TCRdb's table has in-frame clones only and misses some. The sample holds about 160,000 clones, 75% to 85% seen once. Material: peripheral blood. The receptors stem from a woman aged 60-75 years with COVID-19, enrolled during active disease.

The chain combines TRBV6-6 with TRBJ2-5; 8 bases match TRBD1. The CDR3 covers 14 residues. Germline lookup yields CDR1 MNHNY and CDR2 SVGAGI (reference sequence). V was clipped by 6 bases and J by 3 bases; unmatched bases: 6. Here the CDR3 reads CASRWDRKEETQYF. The CDR3 nucleotides read TGTGCCAGCAGATGGGACAGGAAAGAAGAGACCCAGTACTTC.

This rearrangement joins TRBV6-5 to TRBJ2-1, with 12 bases identical to TRBD2. V shed 1 base and J 10 bases; nucleotides not matched to a gene: 8. The CDR3 is 16 amino acids. Per germline, CDR1 MNHEY and CDR2 SVGAGI. The CDR3 coding sequence is TGTGCCAGCAGTTACTTAACTAGCGGGAGGTGGAACGAGCAGTTCTTC. Encoded protein: CASSYLTSGRWNEQFF.

The chain carries TRBV28 and TRBJ2-7; 9 positions agree with TRBD2. The V gene's germline CDR1 is MDHEN and CDR2 SYDVKM. The ends lost 4 bases at V and 2 bases at J; junction bases unmatched: 6. The CDR3 spans 15 residues. CDR3 residues: CASSWGLAGTYEQYF. In DNA form, the CDR3 reads TGTGCCAGCAGTTGGGGCCTAGCGGGAACCTACGAGCAGTACTTC.

This chain uses TRBV5-4 with TRBJ1-1; D may be TRBD1 (5 bases). Germline V gene lookup returns CDR1 SGHNT and CDR2 YYREEE (reference sequence). The ends were cut back, 2 bases at V and 0 bases at J, with 8 bases in the middle. The CDR3 consists of 14 residues. CDR3 in amino acids: CASSFQGLNTEAFF. CDR3 bases: TGTGCCAGCAGCTTCCAGGGATTGAACACTGAAGCTTTCTTT. Together with reference TRBV5-4 and TRBJ1-1, the CDR3 gives the full variable domain: ETGVTQSPTHLIKTRGQQVTLRCSSQSGHNTVSWYQQALGQGPQFIFQYYREEENGRGNFPPRFSGLQFPNYSSELNVNALELDDSALYLCASSFQGLNTEAFFGQGTRLTVV.

This clone was detected a few times. The J gene is TRBJ2-2, the V gene TRBV7-3; 8 bases are a match to TRBD1. The V and J ends lost 5 bases and 1 base, in that order; junction bases with no gene match: 12. Germline V gene data show CDR1 as SGHTA and CDR2 as FQGTGA. This CDR3 comprises 18 residues. The CDR3 DNA reads TGTGCCAGCAGCCAAGGGCGGTTCGGACAGGGGAACACCGGGGAGCTGTTTTTT. Residues: CASSQGRFGQGNTGELFF.

The chain has TRBV5-1 and TRBJ2-2; 8 bases line up with TRBD1. This CDR3 is built from 13 residues. Germline V gives CDR1 SGHRS, CDR2 YFSETQ. Trimming removed 6 bases from V and 4 bases from J; junction bases left unmatched: 2. CDR3 in amino acids: CASTGQGTGELFF. The CDR3 coding sequence is TGCGCCAGCACCGGACAGGGCACCGGGGAGCTGTTTTTT.

This clone was counted many times. The chain employs TRBV20-1 and TRBJ1-1; D call uncertain. The length of the CDR3 is 11 residues. The V end lost 1 base, the J end lost 4 bases, and 4 bases lay between the germline ends. The germline gives CDR1 DFQATT, CDR2 SNEGSKA (reference sequence). CDR3 sequence reads: CSARGATEAFF. The DNA of the CDR3 is TGCAGTGCTAGAGGGGCCACTGAAGCTTTCTTT.

The V and J genes are TRBV6-5 and TRBJ2-5; 7 positions match TRBD2. This CDR3 region has 13 residues. Losses at the gene ends were 6 bases for V and 2 bases for J; bases not matched to a gene: 3. CDR1 and CDR2 from the germline V gene are MNHEY and SVGAGI. The CDR3 DNA sequence: TGTGCCAGCAGCCGGGAGGCTCAAGAGACCCAGTACTTC. Protein sequence: CASSREAQETQYF.

This clone came up a few times. The chain uses TRBV29-1 and TRBJ1-1; D is undetermined. Trimming shortened V by 7 bases and J by 0 bases, and 9 bases separated the two germline ends. Per germline, CDR1 SQVTM and CDR2 ANQGSEA. This CDR3 contains 12 residues. This CDR3 is CSARDLNTEAFF. The CDR3, as DNA: TGCAGCGCCCGGGATTTGAACACTGAAGCTTTCTTT.

The chain combines TRBV2 with TRBJ2-1; 8 nucleotides line up with TRBD2. Germline CDR1 is SNHLY and CDR2 is FYNNEI. The CDR3 totals 15 residues. With 9 bases clipped from V and 0 bases from J, the junction kept 7 bases outside the gene matches. The DNA of the CDR3 is TGTGCCAGTTCGGGAGGGGACGGCTCCTACAATGAGCAGTTCTTC. This encodes CASSGGDGSYNEQFF.

The V gene is TRBV11-1, the J gene TRBJ1-2, with TRBD1 matching 9 bases. Losses at the gene ends were 5 bases for V and 5 bases for J; bases not matched to a gene: 6. The CDR3 runs to 14 residues. CDR1 is SGHAT, CDR2 FQDESV, per germline (reference sequence). CDR3 sequence: CASSLWTGEYGYTF. The CDR3 region has the DNA TGTGCCAGCAGCCTATGGACAGGGGAATATGGCTACACCTTC.

The chain links TRBV7-2 to TRBJ2-3; TRBD2 aligns across 7 bases. This CDR3 comprises 18 residues. The germline V gene has CDR1 SGHTA and CDR2 FQGNSA. V dropped 7 bases and J dropped 1; count of bases not matched to a gene: 17. CDR3 protein: CASIPQDSPGRGTDTQYF. CDR3 coding DNA: TGTGCCAGCATCCCCCAAGACAGTCCTGGGAGGGGCACAGATACGCAGTATTTT.

A few counts support this clone. The V gene is TRBV19, the J gene TRBJ2-3; 7 bases line up with TRBD2. V lost 4 bases and J lost 6; bases outside the gene matches: 10. The CDR3 runs to 15 residues. CDR1 and CDR2 from the germline V gene are LNHDA and SQIVND (reference sequence). CDR3 nucleotide sequence: TGTGCCAGTAGTAGGGAGGGAGGGTACCTTGATACGCAGTATTTT. Residues: CASSREGGYLDTQYF.

This clone has only one observation. V gene TRBV28 combines with J gene TRBJ2-1, with D possibly TRBD2 on 6 matching bases. CDR3 length: 16 amino acids. The germline V gene has CDR1 MDHEN and CDR2 SYDVKM. The V and J ends lost 7 bases and 4 bases respectively, with 20 bases between them. The CDR3 region is CASIGTGVRAYNEQFF. CDR3 nucleotides: TGTGCCAGCATTGGAACGGGAGTTAGAGCATACAATGAGCAGTTCTTC.

The chain employs TRBV7-3 and TRBJ2-2, with 10 bases fitting TRBD2. The CDR3 covers 15 residues. CDR1 SGHTA and CDR2 FQGTGA come from the germline V gene. V dropped 7 bases and J dropped 1; count of bases not matched to a gene: 3. The CDR3 bases are TGTGCCAGCACCCCTAGCGGGAGGAACACCGGGGAGCTGTTTTTT. Its protein product is CASTPSGRNTGELFF.

The chain has TRBV5-6 and TRBJ2-1, with D tentatively TRBD2 (5 bases). This CDR3 comprises 15 residues. Trimming took off 1 base at V and 4 bases at J, with 12 bases between the two ends. The germline CDR1 and CDR2 sequences are SGHDT and YYEEEE. The CDR3 region is CASSLRTPFYNEQFF. The CDR3 DNA follows: TGTGCCAGCAGCTTGCGGACTCCATTTTACAATGAGCAGTTCTTC.

The gene calls are TRBV19 and TRBJ2-3; 11 bases line up with TRBD2. The trim removed 1 base at V and 0 bases at J, leaving 0 bases unmatched. CDR1 is LNHDA and CDR2 is SQIVND in the germline V gene (reference sequence). The CDR3 contains 16 residues. In DNA form, the CDR3 reads TGTGCCAGTAGTATAGGGACTAGCGGGAGCACAGATACGCAGTATTTT. Amino acids: CASSIGTSGSTDTQYF.

This sequence joins TRBV19 and TRBJ2-1, with D possibly matching TRBD2 (5 bases). The CDR3 covers 17 residues. CDR1 LNHDA and CDR2 SQIVND come from the germline V gene (reference sequence). The V gene lost 5 bases and the J gene lost 5 bases, with 22 bases spanning the gap. The CDR3 nucleotides read TGTGCCAGTAGTTTCGATCGGAGGAAGGGCCTAAACAATGAGCAGTTCTTC. Translation: CASSFDRRKGLNNEQFF.

This clone was detected only once. The chain is built from TRBV24-1 and TRBJ2-3; 7 bases match TRBD2. CDR3 length: 16 amino acids. CDR1 KGHDR and CDR2 SFDVKD come from the germline V gene. Trimming removed 5 bases from V and 5 bases from J; junction bases left unmatched: 12. DNA of the CDR3: TGTGCCACCAGTGTTTCCCAGCGGGGTCAGGGAGATACGCAGTATTTT. Its translation is CATSVSQRGQGDTQYF.

The rearrangement links TRBV6-6 to TRBJ2-3, with 9 bases fitting TRBD2. J lost 6 bases, V lost 6 bases, and 13 bases had no gene match. CDR1 MNHNY and CDR2 SVGAGI come from the germline V gene (reference sequence). The CDR3 spans 16 residues. CDR3 coding DNA: TGTGCCAGCAGCAAGTTTTTGAGCGGGGGGCATGATACGCAGTATTTT. As protein: CASSKFLSGGHDTQYF.

The chain carries TRBV6-6 and TRBJ2-5; TRBD1 agrees at 10 bases. Trimming took 7 bases from V and 4 from J; bases not matched to a gene: 12. In germline, CDR1 is MNHNY, CDR2 SVGAGI (reference sequence). The CDR3 is 16 residues long. The CDR3: CASTRRQGALVETQYF. Written as DNA, the CDR3 is TGTGCCAGCACCCGGAGACAGGGGGCGCTTGTAGAGACCCAGTACTTC.

This chain uses TRBV2 with TRBJ2-7, with 7 bases aligning to TRBD1. The CDR3 runs to 14 residues. The ends lost 5 bases at V and 0 bases at J; junction bases unmatched: 4. Germline CDR1 SNHLY, CDR2 FYNNEI. The CDR3 protein is CASSPGQTSYEQYF. In DNA, the CDR3 is TGTGCCAGCAGTCCGGGACAGACCTCCTACGAGCAGTACTTC.

The chain couples TRBV4-2 to TRBJ1-1; D is unresolved. Trimming stripped 0 bases from V and 4 bases from J, with 15 bases between. In germline, CDR1 is LGHNA, CDR2 YNFKEQ. The CDR3 has 16 amino acids. The CDR3 region is CASSQEGRGSFTEAFF. CDR3 DNA: TGTGCCAGCAGCCAAGAAGGGCGGGGTTCATTCACTGAAGCTTTCTTT.

The chain uses TRBV6-2 or TRBV6-3 and TRBJ1-1; TRBD1 matches 7 bases. With 0 bases clipped from V and 4 bases from J, the junction kept 11 bases outside the gene matches. This CDR3 has 17 residues. In germline, CDR1 is MNHEY, CDR2 SVGEGT. CDR3 in DNA: TGTGCCAGCAGTTACTCCCCACTGACAGGGAGATTCACTGAAGCTTTCTTT. This gives the protein CASSYSPLTGRFTEAFF.

The V gene is TRBV7-9, the J gene TRBJ2-1, with D possibly matching TRBD2 (6 bases). The length of the CDR3 is 16 residues. Trimming cost V 0 bases and J 1 base, with 10 bases left between them. The germline gives CDR1 SEHNR, CDR2 FQNEAQ (reference sequence). CDR3 region: CASSLAMSGSYNEQFF. The CDR3 DNA reads as TGTGCCAGCAGCTTAGCGATGAGCGGGTCCTACAATGAGCAGTTCTTC. Based on the CDR3 plus reference TRBV7-9 and TRBJ2-1, the full variable domain is DTGVSQNPRHKITKRGQNVTFRCDPISEHNRLYWYRQTLGQGPEFLTYFQNEAQLEKSRLLSDRFSAERPKGSFSTLEIQRTEQGDSAMYLCASSLAMSGSYNEQFFGPGTRLTVL.

This chain uses TRBV4-1 with TRBJ1-5; a weak D match, TRBD1 (6 bases). The CDR3 extends over 16 amino acids. V was pared by 0 bases and J by 7 bases, with 16 bases between. The germline gives CDR1 MGHRA, CDR2 YSYEKL. The DNA for the CDR3 is TGCGCCAGCAGCCAAGAGCCTCACAGGGTGGAGCAGCCCCAGCATTTT. As protein: CASSQEPHRVEQPQHF.

In its sample, this clone was seen once. This chain links TRBV5-4 with TRBJ2-7; D might be TRBD1 (6 bases). The CDR3 has 16 amino acids. V shed 1 base and J shed 2 bases, with 16 bases lying between them. The germline gives CDR1 SGHNT, CDR2 YYREEE (reference sequence). CDR3 in amino acids: CASSLSETGITYEQYF. CDR3 DNA: TGTGCCAGCAGCTTGTCAGAGACAGGAATAACCTACGAGCAGTACTTC. The full variable domain, completed using reference TRBV5-4 and TRBJ2-7, is ETGVTQSPTHLIKTRGQQVTLRCSSQSGHNTVSWYQQALGQGPQFIFQYYREEENGRGNFPPRFSGLQFPNYSSELNVNALELDDSALYLCASSLSETGITYEQYFGPGTRLTVT.

The V call is TRBV3-1 (or the pseudogene TRBV3-2), the J call TRBJ1-4; D unresolved. Germline CDR1 and CDR2: LGHDT and YNNKEL (reference sequence). This CDR3 region has 14 residues. V was trimmed by 4 bases and J by 7 bases, leaving 13 bases between them. CDR3 loop: CASSLSRVAEKLFF. CDR3 nucleotide sequence: TGTGCCAGCAGCCTGTCCCGGGTTGCTGAAAAACTGTTTTTT.

The gene calls are TRBV5-6 and TRBJ1-1; TRBD1 might be the D (5 bases). Trimming took 2 bases from V and 0 from J, leaving 11 bases between them. Germline V CDR1 and CDR2: SGHDT, YYEEEE. The CDR3 has 15 residues. DNA for the CDR3: TGTGCCAGCAGCTTTGTTCAGGGAATGAACACTGAAGCTTTCTTT. Protein sequence: CASSFVQGMNTEAFF.

The V call is TRBV28, the J call TRBJ1-1; tentative D call: TRBD1 (5 bases). Germline V gene data show CDR1 as MDHEN and CDR2 as SYDVKM. The V and J ends lost 2 bases and 1 base respectively, with 8 bases between them. The CDR3 is 14 residues long. This CDR3 reads CASSLPQGNTEAFF. The CDR3 DNA reads as TGTGCCAGCAGTTTACCCCAGGGGAACACTGAAGCTTTCTTT.

This clone was detected only a few times. V and J are TRBV3-1 (or the pseudogene TRBV3-2) and TRBJ2-3; 10 nucleotides agree with TRBD2. Germline CDR1 reads LGHDT; CDR2 reads YNNKEL (reference sequence). This CDR3 has 12 residues. After removal of 8 bases from V and 4 bases from J, the junction contained 0 bases not matched to a gene. CDR3 in amino acids: CASGTSADTQYF. CDR3 in DNA: TGTGCCAGCGGGACTAGCGCAGATACGCAGTATTTT.

The CDR3 coding sequence is TGCAGTGCTAGTCGTCGGAGGGAGTACACCGGGGAGCTGTTTTTT. Translated, it gives CSASRRREYTGELFF. V gene TRBV20-1 combines with J gene TRBJ2-2; possibly TRBD2 for D (6 bases). The CDR3 is 15 amino acids. V was shortened by 3 bases and J by 3 bases, with 14 bases between the two germline ends. CDR1 is DFQATT and CDR2 is SNEGSKA in the germline V gene (reference sequence).